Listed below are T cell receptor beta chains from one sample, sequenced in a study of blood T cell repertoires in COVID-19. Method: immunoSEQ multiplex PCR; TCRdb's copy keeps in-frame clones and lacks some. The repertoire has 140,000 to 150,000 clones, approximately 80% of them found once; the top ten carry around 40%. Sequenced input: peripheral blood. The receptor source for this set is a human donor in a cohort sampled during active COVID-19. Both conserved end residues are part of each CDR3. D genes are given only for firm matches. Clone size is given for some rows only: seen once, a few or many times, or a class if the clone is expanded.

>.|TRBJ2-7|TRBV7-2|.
CASSKGTNYEQYF
TGTGCCAGCAGCAAAGGGACAAACTACGAGCAGTACTTC
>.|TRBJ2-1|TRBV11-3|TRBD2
CASSLSSGGHGNEQFF
TGTGCCAGCAGCTTGAGCAGCGGGGGTCATGGGAATGAGCAGTTCTTC
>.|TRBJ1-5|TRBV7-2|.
CASSLETGRTLSNQPQHF
TGTGCCAGCAGCTTAGAAACAGGCCGAACCCTTAGCAATCAGCCCCAGCATTTT
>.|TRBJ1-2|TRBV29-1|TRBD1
CSAQGPGGGYTF
TGCAGCGCACAGGGGCCCGGTGGGGGCTACACCTTC
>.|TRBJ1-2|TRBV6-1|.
CASSEALDKFYYGYTF
TGTGCCAGCAGTGAAGCGCTGGACAAATTCTACTATGGCTACACCTTC
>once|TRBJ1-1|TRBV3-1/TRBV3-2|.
CASSLPQGNKNTEAFF
TGTGCCAGCAGCCTCCCCCAGGGGAACAAGAACACTGAAGCTTTCTTT
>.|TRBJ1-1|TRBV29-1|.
CSAIALAPEAFF
TGCAGCGCCATCGCCCTGGCCCCTGAAGCTTTCTTT
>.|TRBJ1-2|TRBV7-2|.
CASSFGRGGGNYGYTF
TGTGCCAGCAGCTTTGGTAGGGGAGGAGGCAACTATGGCTACACCTTC
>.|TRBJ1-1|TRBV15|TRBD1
CATRGGDRHTEAFF
TGTGCCACCAGAGGGGGGGACAGGCACACTGAAGCTTTCTTT
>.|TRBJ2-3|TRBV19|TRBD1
CASSTGQGADTQYF
TGTGCCAGTAGTACCGGACAGGGGGCAGATACGCAGTATTTT
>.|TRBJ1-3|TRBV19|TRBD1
CASSTTGFAGNTIYF
TGTGCCAGTAGTACGACAGGGTTCGCTGGAAACACCATATATTTT
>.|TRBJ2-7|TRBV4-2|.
CASSQDFAAGQYF
TGTGCCAGCAGCCAAGACTTCGCCGCCGGGCAGTACTTC
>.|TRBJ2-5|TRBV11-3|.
CASSLSWGGEETQYF
TGTGCCAGCAGCTTGTCTTGGGGGGGCGAGGAGACCCAGTACTTC
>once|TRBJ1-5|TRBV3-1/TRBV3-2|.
CASSPTGPAGNQPQHF
TGTGCCAGCAGCCCTACCGGCCCGGCGGGTAATCAGCCCCAGCATTTT
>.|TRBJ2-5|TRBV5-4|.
CASSLALTGPTGGTQYF
TGTGCCAGCAGCTTGGCCCTGACAGGCCCAACGGGGGGGACCCAGTACTTC
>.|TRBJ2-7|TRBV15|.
CATSRAGPSYEQYF
TGTGCCACCAGCAGAGCAGGGCCATCCTACGAGCAGTACTTC
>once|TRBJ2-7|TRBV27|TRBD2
CASSLSPGGGPNIRSSYEQYF
TGTGCCAGCAGTTTATCTCCGGGAGGGGGACCCAATATACGAAGCTCCTACGAGCAGTACTTC
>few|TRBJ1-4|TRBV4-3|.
CASSLNQGNEKLFF
TGCGCCAGCAGCCTGAATCAGGGGAATGAAAAACTGTTTTTT
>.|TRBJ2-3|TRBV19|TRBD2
CASTPQIAGAGRADTQYF
TGTGCCAGTACCCCCCAGATAGCGGGGGCCGGGCGGGCAGATACGCAGTATTTT
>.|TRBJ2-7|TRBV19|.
CASRSRASYEQYF
TGTGCCAGTAGGTCCAGGGCTTCCTACGAGCAGTACTTC
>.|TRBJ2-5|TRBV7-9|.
CASSSHGETQYF
TGTGCCAGCAGCTCCCACGGTGAGACCCAGTACTTC
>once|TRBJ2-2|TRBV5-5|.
CASSLERVGSRRELFF
TGTGCCAGCAGCTTGGAGAGGGTTGGAAGCCGGCGGGAGCTGTTTTTT
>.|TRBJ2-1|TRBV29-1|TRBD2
CSVPLAGDNEQFF
TGCAGCGTACCTTTAGCGGGGGACAATGAGCAGTTCTTC
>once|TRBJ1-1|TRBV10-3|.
CAISDGNTEAFF
TGTGCCATCAGTGACGGGAACACTGAAGCTTTCTTT
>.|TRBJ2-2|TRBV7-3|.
CASSLSSTTGELFF
TGTGCCAGCAGCTTAAGCAGTACCACCGGGGAGCTGTTTTTT
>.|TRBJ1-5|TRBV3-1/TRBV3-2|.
CASSQVRAGTPQTPQHF
TGTGCCAGCAGCCAAGTAAGGGCCGGGACACCCCAGACCCCCCAGCATTTT
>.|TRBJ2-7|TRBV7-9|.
CASSLSGGAISYEQYF
TGTGCCAGCAGCTTAAGTGGGGGGGCCATATCCTACGAGCAGTACTTC
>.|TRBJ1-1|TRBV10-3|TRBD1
CAISSTGGAEAFF
TGTGCCATCAGTTCTACAGGGGGGGCTGAAGCTTTCTTT
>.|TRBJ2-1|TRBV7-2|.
CASSLVPGSYNEQFF
TGTGCCAGCAGCTTGGTCCCAGGGTCCTACAATGAGCAGTTCTTC
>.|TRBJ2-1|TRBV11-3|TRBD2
CASSPRLAGDYNEQFF
TGTGCCAGCAGCCCGAGACTAGCGGGGGATTACAATGAGCAGTTCTTC
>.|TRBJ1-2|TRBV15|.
CATSRDQTGGYTF
TGTGCCACCAGCAGAGATCAAACAGGTGGCTACACCTTC
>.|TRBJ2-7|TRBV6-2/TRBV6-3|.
CASSSAGSYEQYF
TGTGCCAGCAGTTCGGCAGGCTCCTACGAGCAGTACTTC
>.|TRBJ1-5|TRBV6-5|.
CASSPDMSNQPQHF
TGTGCCAGCAGCCCCGACATGAGCAATCAGCCCCAGCATTTT
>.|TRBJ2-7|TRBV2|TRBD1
CASSAQGQGPYEQYF
TGTGCCAGCAGTGCTCAGGGACAGGGCCCCTACGAGCAGTACTTC
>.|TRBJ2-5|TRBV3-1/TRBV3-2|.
CASSQDRETQYF
TGTGCCAGCAGCCAAGATCGAGAGACCCAGTACTTC
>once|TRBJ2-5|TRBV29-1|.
CSVEGRQSETQYF
TGCAGCGTTGAAGGGCGGCAGTCAGAGACCCAGTACTTC
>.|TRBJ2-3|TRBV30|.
CAWSVRGVTQYF
TGTGCCTGGAGTGTACGGGGAGTTACGCAGTATTTT
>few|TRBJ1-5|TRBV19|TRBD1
CASSKGQTNQPQHF
TGTGCCAGTAGTAAGGGACAGACCAATCAGCCCCAGCATTTT
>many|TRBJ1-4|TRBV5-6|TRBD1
CASSSQGGYEKLFF
TGTGCCAGCAGCTCACAGGGGGGTTATGAAAAACTGTTTTTT
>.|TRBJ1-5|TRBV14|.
CASSQGGSPNQPQHF
TGTGCCAGCAGCCAAGGTGGCAGTCCTAATCAGCCCCAGCATTTT